This note documents a single T cell receptor (beta chain) sequence. Antigen specificity is unknown. This record comes from a study of blood T cells in healthy people across ages. On the study more broadly: Template switching caught about one barcoded beta molecule for each two T cells.

The germline V gene has CDR1 MNHNS and CDR2 SASEGT. CDR3 length: 15 amino acids. V was trimmed by 2 bases and J by 6 bases, leaving 14 bases between them. Notes on the study in general: A conclusive naive versus antigen-experienced comparison was prevented by the unsorted PBMCs. Diversity was higher, and naive CD4+ cells more numerous, in long-lived donors than in aged donors.

The second PCR ran roughly 6 to 11 cycles with a sample-barcoded 5' primer and J-beta primers. MiXCR, run by TCRdb on the 5' RACE reads, gives a single entry per CDR3 protein. The sample shows 700,000 to 850,000 distinct CDR3 sequences, roughly 53% of them seen only once. The chain recombines TRBV6-1 with TRBJ2-1; D call uncertain. This clonotype originated in a man older than 75 in good health. The specimen was blood. For the CDR3, the DNA is TGTGCCAGCAGTGAAAATCGCCGGTGGTTCAATGAGCAGTTCTTC. Amino acid sequence: CASSENRRWFNEQFF.